These T cell receptor beta chains were read from a single sample in a study of early T cells in non-severe SARS-CoV-2 infection. One entry per CDR3 protein, called by TCRdb with MiXCR from the 5' RACE reads. This table holds roughly 51,000 distinct CDR3 sequences, roughly 6.5% found once. Sequenced sample: whole blood. These receptors all stem from an adult who was a healthcare worker with PCR-confirmed SARS-CoV-2 infection or an uninfected control (not recorded which). Both conserved end residues are part of each CDR3. D genes are given only for firm matches. Some rows have no size entry. The others give once, few or many, or a class for an expanded clone.

CDR3 DNA | CDR3 protein | V gene | D gene | J gene | clone size
TGTGCCTGGAGTGATGTGATCGACTTCTCTGGCTCCTACGAGCAGTACTTC | CAWSDVIDFSGSYEQYF | TRBV30 | - | TRBJ2-7 | -
TGTGCCAGCAGCTTAGCGGGGTATCAGCAGTTCTTC | CASSLAGYQQFF | TRBV7-9 | - | TRBJ2-1 | many
TGTGCCAGCAGTTTAGCGCGACAGTTTAACACCGGGGAGCTGTTTTTT | CASSLARQFNTGELFF | TRBV12-3/TRBV12-4 | - | TRBJ2-2 | many
TGTGCCAGCAGGGAGATCCAGAGGGGAAACAGCTACGAGCAGTACTTC | CASREIQRGNSYEQYF | TRBV6-1 | - | TRBJ2-7 | -
TGTGCCAGCAGCCTCCTTGCACAGGGGAACTATGGCTACACCTTC | CASSLLAQGNYGYTF | TRBV5-6 | TRBD1 | TRBJ1-2 | many
TGTGCTAGTGAAGGGGACAGGGGAGCAACTGAAGCTTTCTTT | CASEGDRGATEAFF | TRBV12-5 | TRBD1 | TRBJ1-1 | many
TGTGCCAGCAGCTCTCCCTACCTGGACAATGAGCAGTTCTTC | CASSSPYLDNEQFF | TRBV5-5 | - | TRBJ2-1 | many
TGTGCCACCCTAGGGGCTAGCGGGGGGAACAATGAGCAGTTCTTC | CATLGASGGNNEQFF | TRBV6-6 | TRBD2 | TRBJ2-1 | many
TGTGCCAGCAGCCCACAAACTAGCAAGGCTGAGCAGTTCTTC | CASSPQTSKAEQFF | TRBV11-3 | - | TRBJ2-1 | -
TGCGCCAGCAGCCAAGACAGGGGGGACATTCAGTACTTC | CASSQDRGDIQYF | TRBV4-3 | - | TRBJ2-4 | many
TGTGCCAGCAGCGTAGAGGAAAAACTGTTTTTT | CASSVEEKLFF | TRBV7-9 | - | TRBJ1-4 | many
TGCAGTGCTAGAGAACCGGGACGGACGTTCTACGAGCAGTACTTC | CSAREPGRTFYEQYF | TRBV20-1 | - | TRBJ2-7 | -
TGCGCCAGCAGCTTGACCACGGGACAGAGCTACGAGCAGTACTTC | CASSLTTGQSYEQYF | TRBV5-1 | TRBD1 | TRBJ2-7 | many
TGTGCCTGGAGCCGAACGTCCGTCAAGGGTGAGCAGTTCTTC | CAWSRTSVKGEQFF | TRBV30 | - | TRBJ2-1 | few
TGCAGTGCTTCACGGTCAGATACGCAGTATTTT | CSASRSDTQYF | TRBV20-1 | - | TRBJ2-3 | many
TGTGCCAGCAGTTACTTGGGGACGATTTTCTTT | CASSYLGTIFF | TRBV6-5 | - | TRBJ1-1 | few
TGTGCCAGCAGTGAAGCGGGGGACGTCGGACGGGTCGGTGAGCAGTTCTTC | CASSEAGDVGRVGEQFF | TRBV2 | - | TRBJ2-1 | many
TGTGCCATGAGGACTAGCGGGGGGGCCTACGAGCAGTACTTC | CAMRTSGGAYEQYF | TRBV10-3 | TRBD2 | TRBJ2-7 | many
TGTGCCAGCAGCTTAGATCGACAACGCCTGGAGACCCAGTACTTC | CASSLDRQRLETQYF | TRBV11-2 | - | TRBJ2-5 | -
TGTGCCAGCAGCTTCGGGACTAGCGGGGGTACAGAGACCCAGTACTTC | CASSFGTSGGTETQYF | TRBV11-2 | TRBD2 | TRBJ2-5 | -
TGTGCCAGCAGTTACCAGGGTAGCCGTAATGAGCAGTTCTTC | CASSYQGSRNEQFF | TRBV6-2/TRBV6-3 | - | TRBJ2-1 | many
TGTGCCAGTAGTGTGTCGGGGGGCCCCGCAGATACGCAGTATTTT | CASSVSGGPADTQYF | TRBV19 | - | TRBJ2-3 | many
TGTGCCAGCAGTTACATATACAGGGCCGGGACTAGCGGCAACAATGAGCAGTTCTTC | CASSYIYRAGTSGNNEQFF | TRBV6-5 | TRBD2 | TRBJ2-1 | many
TGTGCCAGTGCCACCCTCCAGGGCGGCAATCAGCCCCAGCATTTT | CASATLQGGNQPQHF | TRBV19 | - | TRBJ1-5 | many
TGTGCCAGCAGCTTTACGCGAAAGACAGGGCCTTCACCCCTCCACTTT | CASSFTRKTGPSPLHF | TRBV11-3 | TRBD1 | TRBJ1-6 | many
TGCAGTGCCGCACGGACTAGCGGACTTGGAGAGCAGTACTTC | CSAARTSGLGEQYF | TRBV20-1 | TRBD2 | TRBJ2-7 | -
TGTGCCGGCAGAAGACAGGGGAAGAGTAATGGCTACACCTTC | CAGRRQGKSNGYTF | TRBV6-5 | TRBD1 | TRBJ1-2 | -
TGTGCCAGCAGCAATCAGCATTCTCAGGGGCTCGAGCAGTACTTC | CASSNQHSQGLEQYF | TRBV11-2 | - | TRBJ2-7 | many
TGTGCCAGCAGCTTAGCGCAGGGGCCGGACACTGAAGCTTTCTTT | CASSLAQGPDTEAFF | TRBV7-6 | - | TRBJ1-1 | few
TGCGCCAGCAGCCAAGAGGAGTGGGCGAACACTGAAGCTTTCTTT | CASSQEEWANTEAFF | TRBV4-3 | - | TRBJ1-1 | many
TGCGCCAGCAGGGAAGGGGAAGGTACTGAAGCTTTCTTT | CASREGEGTEAFF | TRBV5-1 | - | TRBJ1-1 | few
TGTGCCAGCAGGAGGGAGCTATTGAACACTGAAGCTTTCTTT | CASRRELLNTEAFF | TRBV6-1 | - | TRBJ1-1 | few